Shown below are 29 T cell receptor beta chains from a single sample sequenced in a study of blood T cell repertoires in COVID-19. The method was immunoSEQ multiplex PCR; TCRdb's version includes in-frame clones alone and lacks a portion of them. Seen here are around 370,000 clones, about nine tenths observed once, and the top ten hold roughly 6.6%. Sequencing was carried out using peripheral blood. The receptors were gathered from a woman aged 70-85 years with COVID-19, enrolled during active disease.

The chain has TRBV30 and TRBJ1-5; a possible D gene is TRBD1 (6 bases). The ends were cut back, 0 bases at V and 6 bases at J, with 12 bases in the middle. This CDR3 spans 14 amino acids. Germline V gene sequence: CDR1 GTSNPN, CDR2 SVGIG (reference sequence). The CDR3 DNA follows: TGTGCCTGGAGTGTCCCACAGGGAAGTCAGCCCCAGCATTTT. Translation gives CAWSVPQGSQPQHF.

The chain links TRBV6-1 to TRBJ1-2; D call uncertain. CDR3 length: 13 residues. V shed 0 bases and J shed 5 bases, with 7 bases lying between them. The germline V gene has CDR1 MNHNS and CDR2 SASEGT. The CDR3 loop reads CASSEAWPYGYTF. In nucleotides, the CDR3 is TGTGCCAGCAGTGAAGCGTGGCCTTATGGCTACACCTTC.

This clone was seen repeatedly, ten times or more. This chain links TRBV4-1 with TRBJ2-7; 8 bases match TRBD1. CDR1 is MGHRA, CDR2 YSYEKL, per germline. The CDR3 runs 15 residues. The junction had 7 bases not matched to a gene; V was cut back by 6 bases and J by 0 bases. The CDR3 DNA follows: TGCGCCAGCAGTCAGACAGGGGCCAGCTCCTACGAGCAGTACTTC. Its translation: CASSQTGASSYEQYF.

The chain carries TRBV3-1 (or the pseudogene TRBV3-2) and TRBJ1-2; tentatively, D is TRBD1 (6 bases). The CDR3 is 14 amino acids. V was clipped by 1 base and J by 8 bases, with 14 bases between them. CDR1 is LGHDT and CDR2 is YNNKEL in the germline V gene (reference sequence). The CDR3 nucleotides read TGTGCCAGCAGCCAAGGGGGGCAGGGCGTCGGCTACACCTTC. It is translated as CASSQGGQGVGYTF.

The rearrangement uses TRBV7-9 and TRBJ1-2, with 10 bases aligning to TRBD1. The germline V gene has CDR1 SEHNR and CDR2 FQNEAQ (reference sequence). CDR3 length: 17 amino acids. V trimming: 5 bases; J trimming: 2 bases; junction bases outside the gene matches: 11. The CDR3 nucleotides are TGTGCCAGCAGCCCAGCGGGACAGGGGTTGCGGAACTATGGCTACACCTTC. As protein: CASSPAGQGLRNYGYTF.

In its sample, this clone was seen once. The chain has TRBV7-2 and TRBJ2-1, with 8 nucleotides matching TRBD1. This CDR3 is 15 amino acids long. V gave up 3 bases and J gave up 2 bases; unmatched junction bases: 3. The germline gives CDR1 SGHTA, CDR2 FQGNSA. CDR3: CASSFQGAPYNEQFF. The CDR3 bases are TGTGCCAGCAGCTTCCAGGGGGCGCCCTACAATGAGCAGTTCTTC. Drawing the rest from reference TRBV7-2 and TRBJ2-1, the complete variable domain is GAGVSQSPSNKVTEKGKDVELRCDPISGHTALYWYRQSLGQGLEFLIYFQGNSAPDKSGLPSDRFSAERTGGSVSTLTIQRTQQEDSAVYLCASSFQGAPYNEQFFGPGTRLTVL.

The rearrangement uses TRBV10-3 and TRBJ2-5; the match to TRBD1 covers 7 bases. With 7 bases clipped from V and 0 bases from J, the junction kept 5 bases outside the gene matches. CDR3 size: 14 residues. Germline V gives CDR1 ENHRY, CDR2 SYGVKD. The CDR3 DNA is TGTGCCATCACCCCTGACAGGGACCAAGAGACCCAGTACTTC. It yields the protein CAITPDRDQETQYF.

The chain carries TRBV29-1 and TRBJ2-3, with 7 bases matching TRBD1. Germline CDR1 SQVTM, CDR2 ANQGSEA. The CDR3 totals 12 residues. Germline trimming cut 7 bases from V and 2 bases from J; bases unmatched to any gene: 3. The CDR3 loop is CSGTGSTDTQYF. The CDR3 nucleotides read TGCAGCGGGACAGGTTCCACAGATACGCAGTATTTT.

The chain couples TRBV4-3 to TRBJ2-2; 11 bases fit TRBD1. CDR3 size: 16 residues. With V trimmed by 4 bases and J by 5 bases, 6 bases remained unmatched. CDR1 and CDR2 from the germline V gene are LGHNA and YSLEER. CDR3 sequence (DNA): TGCGCCAGCAGCCGGGGGACAGGGGGTAATACCGGGGAGCTGTTTTTT. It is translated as CASSRGTGGNTGELFF.

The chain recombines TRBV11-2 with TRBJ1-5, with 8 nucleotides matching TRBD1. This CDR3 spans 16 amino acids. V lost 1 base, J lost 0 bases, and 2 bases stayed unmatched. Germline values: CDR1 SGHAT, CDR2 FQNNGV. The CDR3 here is CASSLGTGYSNQPQHF. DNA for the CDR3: TGTGCCAGCAGCTTAGGGACAGGGTATAGCAATCAGCCCCAGCATTTT.

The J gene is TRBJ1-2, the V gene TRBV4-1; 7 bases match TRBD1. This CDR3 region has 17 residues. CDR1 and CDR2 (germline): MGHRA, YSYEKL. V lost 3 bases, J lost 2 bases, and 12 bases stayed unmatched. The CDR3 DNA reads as TGCGCCAGCAGCCAGGCTCCGGGACAGCCTTTGAACTATGGCTACACCTTC. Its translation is CASSQAPGQPLNYGYTF.

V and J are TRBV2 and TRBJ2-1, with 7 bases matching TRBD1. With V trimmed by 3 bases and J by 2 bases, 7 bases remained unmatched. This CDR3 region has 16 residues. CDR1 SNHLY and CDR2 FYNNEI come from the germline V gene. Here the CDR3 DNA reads TGTGCCAGCAGTGATTCAGGGACAGCTGCCTACAATGAGCAGTTCTTC. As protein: CASSDSGTAAYNEQFF.

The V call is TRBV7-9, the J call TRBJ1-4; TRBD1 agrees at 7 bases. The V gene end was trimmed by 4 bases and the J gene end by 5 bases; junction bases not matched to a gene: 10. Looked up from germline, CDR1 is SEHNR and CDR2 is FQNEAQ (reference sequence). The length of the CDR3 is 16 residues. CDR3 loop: CASSSGTGTENEKLFF. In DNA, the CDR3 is TGTGCCAGCAGCTCCGGAACCGGGACAGAAAATGAAAAACTGTTTTTT.

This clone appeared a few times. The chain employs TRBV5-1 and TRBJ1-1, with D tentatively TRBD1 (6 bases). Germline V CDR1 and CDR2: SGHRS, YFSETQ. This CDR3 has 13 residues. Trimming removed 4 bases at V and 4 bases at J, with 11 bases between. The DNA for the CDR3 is TGCGCCAGCAGCCCACCCAGGGGCACTGAAGCTTTCTTT. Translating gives CASSPPRGTEAFF. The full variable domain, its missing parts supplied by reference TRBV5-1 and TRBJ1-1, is KAGVTQTPRYLIKTRGQQVTLSCSPISGHRSVSWYQQTPGQGLQFLFEYFSETQRNKGNFPGRFSGRQFSNSRSEMNVSTLELGDSALYLCASSPPRGTEAFFGQGTRLTVV.

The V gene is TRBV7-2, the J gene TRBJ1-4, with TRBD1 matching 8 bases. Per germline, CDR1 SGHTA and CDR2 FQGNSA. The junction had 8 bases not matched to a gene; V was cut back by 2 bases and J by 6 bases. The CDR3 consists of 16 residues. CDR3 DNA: TGTGCCAGCAGCTTAAGGGGGGGACAGGTGGATGAAAAACTGTTTTTT. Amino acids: CASSLRGGQVDEKLFF.

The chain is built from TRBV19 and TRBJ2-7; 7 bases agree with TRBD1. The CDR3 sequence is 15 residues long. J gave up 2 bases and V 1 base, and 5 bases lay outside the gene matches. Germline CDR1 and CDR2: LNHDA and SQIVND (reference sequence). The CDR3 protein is CASSIAGTGAYEQYF. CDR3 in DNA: TGTGCCAGTAGTATAGCGGGAACAGGGGCCTACGAGCAGTACTTC.

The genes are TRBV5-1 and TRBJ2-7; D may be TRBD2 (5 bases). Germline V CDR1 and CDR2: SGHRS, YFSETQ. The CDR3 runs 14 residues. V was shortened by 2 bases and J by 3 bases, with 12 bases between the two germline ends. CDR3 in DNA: TGCGCCAGCAGCTTCGATAGGGAGATCTACGAGCAGTACTTC. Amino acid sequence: CASSFDREIYEQYF.

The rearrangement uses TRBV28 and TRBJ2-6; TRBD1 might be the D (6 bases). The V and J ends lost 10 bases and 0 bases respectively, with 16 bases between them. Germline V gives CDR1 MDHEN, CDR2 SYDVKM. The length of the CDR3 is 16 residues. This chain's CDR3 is CAISRGLSSGANVLTF. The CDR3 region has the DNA TGTGCCATTTCCAGGGGCCTTAGCTCTGGGGCCAACGTCCTGACTTTC. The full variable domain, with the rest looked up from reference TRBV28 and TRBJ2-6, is DVKVTQSSRYLVKRTGEKVFLECVQDMDHENMFWYRQDPGLGLRLIYFSYDVKMKEKGDIPEGYSVSREKKERFSLILESASTNQTSMYLCAISRGLSSGANVLTFGAGSRLTVL.

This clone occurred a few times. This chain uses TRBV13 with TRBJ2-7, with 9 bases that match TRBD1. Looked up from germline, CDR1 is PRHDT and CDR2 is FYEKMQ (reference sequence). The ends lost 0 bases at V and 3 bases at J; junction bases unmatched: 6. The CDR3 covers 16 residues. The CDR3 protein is CASSLGSGTGFYEQYF. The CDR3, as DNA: TGTGCCAGCAGCTTAGGCTCCGGGACAGGGTTCTACGAGCAGTACTTC.

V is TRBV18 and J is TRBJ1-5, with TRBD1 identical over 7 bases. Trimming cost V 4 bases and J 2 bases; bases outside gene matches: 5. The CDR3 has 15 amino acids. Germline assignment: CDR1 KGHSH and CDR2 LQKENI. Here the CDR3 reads CASSLTGTGNQPQHF. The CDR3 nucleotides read TGTGCCAGCTCACTGACAGGGACCGGCAATCAGCCCCAGCATTTT.

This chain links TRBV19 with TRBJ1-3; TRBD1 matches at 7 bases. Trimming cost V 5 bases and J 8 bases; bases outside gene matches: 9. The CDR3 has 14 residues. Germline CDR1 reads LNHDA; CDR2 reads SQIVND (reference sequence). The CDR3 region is CASSSATGRYTIYF. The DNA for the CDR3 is TGTGCCAGTAGTTCCGCGACAGGGCGTTACACCATATATTTT.

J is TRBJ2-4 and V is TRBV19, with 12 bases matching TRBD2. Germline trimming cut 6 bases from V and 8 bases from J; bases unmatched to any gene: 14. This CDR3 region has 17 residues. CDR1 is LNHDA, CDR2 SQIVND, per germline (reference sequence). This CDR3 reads CASSSWLAGGGWHIQYF. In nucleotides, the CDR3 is TGTGCCAGTAGCTCCTGGCTAGCGGGGGGGGGATGGCACATTCAGTACTTC.

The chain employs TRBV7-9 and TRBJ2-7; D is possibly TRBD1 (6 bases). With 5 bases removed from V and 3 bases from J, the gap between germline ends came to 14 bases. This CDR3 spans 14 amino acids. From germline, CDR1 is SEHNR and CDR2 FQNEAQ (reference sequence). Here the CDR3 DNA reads TGTGCCAGCAGCCCGCGGACAGACTACTACGAGCAGTACTTC. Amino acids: CASSPRTDYYEQYF.

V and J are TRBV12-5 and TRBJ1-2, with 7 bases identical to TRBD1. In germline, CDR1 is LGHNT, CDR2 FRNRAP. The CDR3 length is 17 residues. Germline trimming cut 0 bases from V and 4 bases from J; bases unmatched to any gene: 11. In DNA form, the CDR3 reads TGTGCTAGTGGTTTGGTACGTTTGAGGGGGCAGGGCTATGGCTACACCTTC. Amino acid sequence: CASGLVRLRGQGYGYTF.

CDR3 nucleotide sequence: TGTGCCTGGAGTCTCCCAGGGGGAGGTGGTGGCTACACCTTC. Residues: CAWSLPGGGGGYTF. This chain connects TRBV30 to TRBJ1-2; 7 bases map to TRBD1. In germline, CDR1 is GTSNPN, CDR2 SVGIG (reference sequence). This CDR3 is 14 amino acids long. Trimming removed 2 bases from V and 7 bases from J; junction bases left unmatched: 10.

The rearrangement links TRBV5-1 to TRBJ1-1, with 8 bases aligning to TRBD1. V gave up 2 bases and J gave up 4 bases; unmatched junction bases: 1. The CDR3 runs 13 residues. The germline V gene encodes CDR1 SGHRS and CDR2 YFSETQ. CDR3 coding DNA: TGCGCCAGCAGCTTCGACAGGGGCACTGAAGCTTTCTTT. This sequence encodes CASSFDRGTEAFF.

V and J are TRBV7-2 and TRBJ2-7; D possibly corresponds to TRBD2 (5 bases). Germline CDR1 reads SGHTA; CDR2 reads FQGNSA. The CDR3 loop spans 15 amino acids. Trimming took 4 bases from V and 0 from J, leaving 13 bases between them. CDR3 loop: CASSSEIGGSYEQYF. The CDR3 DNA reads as TGTGCCAGCAGCTCCGAGATAGGAGGCTCCTACGAGCAGTACTTC.

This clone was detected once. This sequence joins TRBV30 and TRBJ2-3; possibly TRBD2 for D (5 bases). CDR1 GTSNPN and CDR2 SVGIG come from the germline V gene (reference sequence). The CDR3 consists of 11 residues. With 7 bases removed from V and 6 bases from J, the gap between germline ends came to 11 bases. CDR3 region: CASRTADTQYF. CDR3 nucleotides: TGTGCCTCTCGGACTGCGGATACGCAGTATTTT.

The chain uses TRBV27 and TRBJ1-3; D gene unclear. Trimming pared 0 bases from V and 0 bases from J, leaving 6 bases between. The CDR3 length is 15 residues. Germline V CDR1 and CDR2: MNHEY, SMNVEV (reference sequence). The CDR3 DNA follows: TGTGCCAGCAGTTTATCTGGCCGCTCTGGAAACACCATATATTTT. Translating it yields CASSLSGRSGNTIYF.